The clone carrying this TCR beta chain showed up many times. The data belong to a study of molecular identifiers for immune sequencing clone quantification. Construction of naive CD8 libraries employed 20,000 to 1,000,000 sorted cells together with 10%, 30% or 50% RNA. In the sort, naive CD8 T cells were defined as CD8+CD4-CCR7+CD45RA+. This CDR3 region has 16 residues. Trimming at V came to 3 bases and at J to 5 bases, leaving 9 bases not matched to a gene. The germline CDR1 and CDR2 sequences are MDHEN and SYDVKM. The bulk TCR libraries were made with methods described before and with listed TCR primers. TCRdb reprocessed the PCR reads with MiXCR, giving one entry per CDR3 protein. The repertoire holds approximately 550,000 distinct CDR3 sequences, over 20% seen once, with 0.7% to 1% in the top ten.

The clonotype originates from a human donor in good health. Some libraries in this study had Jurkat cell RNA spiked in. The specimen sequenced was naive CD8+ T cells from blood, with Jurkat cell RNA spiked in. As to subset: FACS-sorted CD8+CD4-CCR7+CD45RA+ naive T cells. The chain has TRBV28 and TRBJ2-5; TRBD2 aligns across 10 bases. The CDR3 DNA follows: TGTGCCAGCAGTTTGGAAGCGGGAGGGCCCGGTGAGACCCAGTACTTC. As protein: CASSLEAGGPGETQYF.